Listed below are T cell receptor beta chains from one sample, sequenced in a study of Ad26.COV2.S vaccination and SARS-CoV-2 variants. Sequencing was performed with immunoSEQ multiplex PCR; in TCRdb, only in-frame clones are kept and a portion is missing. The sample gives 330,000 or so clones, around 90% of which show up once; 5.5% is in the top ten. Sequencing was performed on peripheral blood, taken in a trial of Ad26.COV2.S vaccine versus placebo. The receptors were sampled from a person aged 18-65 years who received the Ad26.COV2.S COVID-19 vaccine or a placebo. Each CDR3 is given with its conserved first and last residue. D genes are given only for firm matches. Rows give clone size only sometimes, using once, few, many, or a class for an expanded clone.

d_gene,len,j_gene,v_gene,abundance,CDR3aa,CDR3nt
.,13,TRBJ2-2,TRBV6-2/TRBV6-3,.,CASSSWAVGELFF,TGTGCCAGCAGTTCCTGGGCGGTCGGGGAGCTGTTTTTT
TRBD1,13,TRBJ1-1,TRBV29-1,.,CSVEGTGGTEAFF,TGCAGCGTTGAGGGGACAGGGGGCACTGAAGCTTTCTTT
.,15,TRBJ2-3,TRBV7-6,once,CASSFSYGETDTQYF,TGTGCCAGCAGCTTCAGCTACGGGGAAACAGATACGCAGTATTTT
.,12,TRBJ1-1,TRBV19,.,CATSRGQGGAFF,TGTGCCACCTCGAGAGGGCAGGGTGGAGCTTTCTTT
TRBD2,15,TRBJ2-7,TRBV11-2,.,CASSPTSGTNYEQYF,TGTGCCAGCAGTCCTACTAGCGGGACAAACTACGAGCAGTACTTC
.,15,TRBJ1-1,TRBV19,.,CASSTLVSSDTEAFF,TGTGCCAGTAGTACCTTGGTGAGTTCGGACACTGAAGCTTTCTTT
.,13,TRBJ2-2,TRBV6-4,.,CASSDSTTGELFF,TGTGCCAGCAGTGACTCGACTACCGGGGAGCTGTTTTTT
.,13,TRBJ1-6,TRBV7-2,.,CASSLDRDSPLHF,TGTGCCAGCAGCTTAGACAGAGATTCACCCCTCCACTTT
TRBD2,15,TRBJ2-2,TRBV30,.,CAWTAGGPGTGELFF,TGTGCCTGGACAGCGGGAGGGCCGGGCACCGGGGAGCTGTTTTTT
.,15,TRBJ1-2,TRBV19,few,CASNGWARFDYGYTF,TGTGCCAGTAACGGATGGGCCAGATTTGACTATGGCTACACCTTC
.,13,TRBJ2-1,TRBV11-2,.,CATRTLRWDEQFF,TGTGCCACTAGGACTCTTCGTTGGGATGAGCAGTTCTTC
.,13,TRBJ2-2,TRBV15,.,CATSRDSTGELFF,TGTGCCACCAGCAGAGATTCTACCGGGGAGCTGTTTTTT
TRBD1,17,TRBJ1-2,TRBV9,.,CASSVAVTGEGGYGYTF,TGTGCCAGCAGCGTAGCCGTAACAGGGGAAGGTGGCTATGGCTACACCTTC
TRBD1,16,TRBJ2-5,TRBV7-7,.,CASSPGTGGKIETQYF,TGTGCCAGCAGCCCTGGGACAGGGGGCAAGATTGAGACCCAGTACTTC
.,14,TRBJ1-1,TRBV5-1,.,CASKRRPMNTEAFF,TGCGCCAGCAAGAGACGGCCAATGAACACTGAAGCTTTCTTT
TRBD1,15,TRBJ1-2,TRBV5-1,.,CASSRGQGANYGYTF,TGCGCCAGCAGCCGCGGACAGGGAGCTAACTATGGCTACACCTTC
.,15,TRBJ1-2,TRBV11-3,once,CASSQYDDSGIGYTF,TGTGCCAGCAGCCAATACGACGATTCCGGGATTGGCTACACCTTC
.,13,TRBJ2-3,TRBV5-6,.,CASSFVFTDTQYF,TGTGCCAGCAGCTTCGTCTTCACAGATACGCAGTATTTT
.,14,TRBJ1-1,TRBV11-3,.,CASRAAGGNTEAFF,TGTGCCAGCAGAGCTGCGGGGGGGAACACTGAAGCTTTCTTT
.,12,TRBJ1-5,TRBV12-3/TRBV12-4,.,CASSPQSSAQHF,TGTGCCAGCAGTCCGCAATCTTCAGCCCAGCATTTT
TRBD1,15,TRBJ2-2,TRBV5-1,.,CASSYRGANTGELFF,TGCGCCAGCAGCTACAGGGGGGCGAACACCGGGGAGCTGTTTTTT
.,14,TRBJ2-1,TRBV7-2,once,CASSFDTRYNEQFF,TGTGCCAGCAGCTTCGATACTAGGTACAATGAGCAGTTCTTC